Below, 3 T cell receptor beta chains from the same sample are listed, as sequenced in a study of technical replicates of blood from several donors (dated by TCRdb to 2015 to 2018). Receptors were amplified or captured by the immunoSEQ multiplex PCR assay. TCRdb provides this immuneACCESS table in a form limited to in-frame rearrangements. Some clones are lacking; in checked studies, under half of them reflect an unresolved V gene, and why the rest are absent is not known. The sample records some 15,000 clones, approximately 86% of which are singletons. The top ten hold more than 9% of the sample. Sample: PBMCs. The receptor source for this set is a human donor in good health.

The chain has TRBV7-2 and TRBJ2-3; TRBD2 aligns across 7 bases. V trimming: 4 bases; J trimming: 0 bases; junction bases outside the gene matches: 4. Germline-derived CDR1 and CDR2 are SGHTA and FQGNSA. This CDR3 has 15 amino acids. The CDR3 coding sequence is TGTGCCAGCAGCTCTCCTAGCGGAAGCACAGATACGCAGTATTTT. Translation: CASSSPSGSTDTQYF.

This clone is classed as medium-sized. This chain connects TRBV15 to TRBJ2-7; TRBD1 matches 7 bases. Per the germline V gene, CDR1 is LNHNV and CDR2 is YYDKDF (reference sequence). The CDR3 runs 15 residues. Trimming at V came to 5 bases and at J to 0 bases, leaving 7 bases not matched to a gene. The chain's CDR3 is CATSVLRDSSYEQYF. CDR3 in DNA: TGTGCCACCAGCGTGTTACGGGACAGCTCCTACGAGCAGTACTTC.

This chain connects TRBV7-9 to TRBJ2-7; possibly TRBD2 for D (5 bases). Per germline, CDR1 SEHNR and CDR2 FQNEAQ (reference sequence). CDR3 length equals 11 residues. With 8 bases removed from V and 4 bases from J, the gap between germline ends came to 9 bases. The CDR3 is CASLGVYEQYF. CDR3 DNA sequence: TGTGCCAGCTTGGGAGTTTACGAGCAGTACTTC. Full variable domain (missing parts from reference TRBV7-9 and TRBJ2-7): DTGVSQNPRHKITKRGQNVTFRCDPISEHNRLYWYRQTLGQGPEFLTYFQNEAQLEKSRLLSDRFSAERPKGSFSTLEIQRTEQGDSAMYLCASLGVYEQYFGPGTRLTVT.